These 5 T cell receptor beta chains came from one sample sequenced in a study of blood T cell repertoires in COVID-19. Sequencing was performed with immunoSEQ multiplex PCR; in TCRdb, only in-frame clones are kept and a portion is missing. The sample consists of about 200,000 clones, over 85% of them appearing once. Sequencing was done on a sample of PBMCs or T cells enriched from blood (not recorded which). The receptors were gathered from a woman in her 30s with acute COVID-19.

V usage is TRBV5-1 and J usage is TRBJ2-1, with D perhaps TRBD1 (5 bases). The germline V and J ends were trimmed by 3 bases and 0 bases, with 7 bases remaining between them. Germline V CDR1 and CDR2: SGHRS, YFSETQ. The CDR3 contains 14 residues. The CDR3 sequence: CASSSTGSYNEQFF. CDR3 DNA: TGCGCCAGCAGCTCTACAGGCTCCTACAATGAGCAGTTCTTC.

This clone showed up just a few times. The gene calls are TRBV30 and TRBJ1-1; no clear D gene. V was cut by 2 bases and J by 2 bases, with 6 bases left in between. The CDR3 contains 12 residues. Looked up from germline, CDR1 is GTSNPN and CDR2 is SVGIG (reference sequence). The CDR3 bases are TGTGCCTGGAGTCCTATAAACACTGAAGCTTTCTTT. Translated, it gives CAWSPINTEAFF.

V and J are TRBV19 and TRBJ2-7; no clear D gene. Trimming left V 5 bases short and J 4 bases short, with 6 bases between. CDR3 length equals 11 residues. Germline V gene data show CDR1 as LNHDA and CDR2 as SQIVND (reference sequence). The CDR3 spells CASSSGYEQYF. CDR3 bases: TGTGCCAGTAGTTCCGGGTACGAGCAGTACTTC.

This chain uses TRBV30 with TRBJ1-2; possibly TRBD1 for D (5 bases). This CDR3 contains 14 residues. Germline V lookup: CDR1 GTSNPN, CDR2 SVGIG (reference sequence). Trimming cost V 5 bases and J 3 bases, with 16 bases left between them. Here the CDR3 DNA reads TGTGCCTGGGCCTATACAGACAGATACTATGGCTACACCTTC. Translated: CAWAYTDRYYGYTF.

This chain connects TRBV29-1 to TRBJ1-1, with D perhaps matching TRBD1 (6 bases). This CDR3 has 16 amino acids. The germline CDR1 and CDR2 sequences are SQVTM and ANQGSEA. V was cut by 2 bases and J by 1 base, with 17 bases left in between. The CDR3 sequence: CSVESLGRGRNTEAFF. In DNA form, the CDR3 reads TGCAGCGTTGAATCCTTGGGCAGGGGCAGGAACACTGAAGCTTTCTTT.